The clone carrying this T cell receptor (beta chain) appeared a few times. Trimming cost V 4 bases and J 4 bases, with 5 bases left between them. The CDR3 spans 11 residues. From germline, CDR1 is GTSNPN and CDR2 SVGIG (reference sequence). This record belongs to a study of kidney transplant recipient with SARS-CoV-2 infection. One entry per CDR3 protein results from TCRdb running MiXCR on the reads. The table has under 300,000 distinct CDR3 sequences, around 30% seen once. This sequence originates from a young adult male patient who had COVID-19 and was a kidney transplant recipient. A share of the T cells may be of graft donor origin. The chain carries TRBV30 and TRBJ1-3; D is ambiguous. The sequences come from a blood sample, collected at baseline and between days 110 and 120 from a kidney transplant recipient. The CDR3 is CAWTRGNTIYF. CDR3 bases: TGTGCCTGGACTAGGGGAAACACCATATATTTT.